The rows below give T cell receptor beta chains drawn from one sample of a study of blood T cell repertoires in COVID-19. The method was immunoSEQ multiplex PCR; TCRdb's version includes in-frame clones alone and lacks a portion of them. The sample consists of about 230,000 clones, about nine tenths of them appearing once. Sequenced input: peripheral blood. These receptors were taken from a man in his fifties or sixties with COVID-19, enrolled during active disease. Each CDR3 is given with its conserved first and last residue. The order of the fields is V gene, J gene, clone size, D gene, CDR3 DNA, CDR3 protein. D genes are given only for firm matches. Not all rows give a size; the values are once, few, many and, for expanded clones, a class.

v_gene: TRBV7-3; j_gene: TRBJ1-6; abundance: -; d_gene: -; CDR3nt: TGTGCCAGCAGCCCGCAGGGTGGGGTCAATAATTCACCCCTCCACTTT; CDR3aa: CASSPQGGVNNSPLHF
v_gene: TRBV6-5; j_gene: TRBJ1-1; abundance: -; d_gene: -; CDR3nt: TGTGCCAGTTTTAACACGATGAACACTGAAGCTTTCTTT; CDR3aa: CASFNTMNTEAFF
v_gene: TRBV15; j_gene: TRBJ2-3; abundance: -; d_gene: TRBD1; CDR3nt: TGTGCCACCACACAGGGGGGCACAGATACGCAGTATTTT; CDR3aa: CATTQGGTDTQYF
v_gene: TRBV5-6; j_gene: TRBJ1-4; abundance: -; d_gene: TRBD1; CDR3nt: TGTGCCAGCAACAGACAGGGGGCCGCATCTAATGAAAAACTGTTTTTT; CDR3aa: CASNRQGAASNEKLFF
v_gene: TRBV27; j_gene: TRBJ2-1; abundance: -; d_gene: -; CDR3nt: TGTGCCAGCAGTTTCCTCGGGACGGGGGGCTCCAATGAGCAGTTCTTC; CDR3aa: CASSFLGTGGSNEQFF
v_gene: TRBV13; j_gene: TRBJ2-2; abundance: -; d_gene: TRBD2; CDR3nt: TGTGCCAGCAGACCAGGACTAGCGGGAGTTGGCACCGGGGAGCTGTTTTTT; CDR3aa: CASRPGLAGVGTGELFF
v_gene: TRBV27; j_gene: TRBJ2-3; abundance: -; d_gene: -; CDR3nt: TGTGCCAGCAGCCTACGCCCCGTCGACTGGGCGGGTCCCACAGATACGCAGTATTTT; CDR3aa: CASSLRPVDWAGPTDTQYF
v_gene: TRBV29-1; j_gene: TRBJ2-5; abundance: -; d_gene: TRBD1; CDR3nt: TGCAGCGTTGAAGGACAGGGGGGAGAGACCCAGTACTTC; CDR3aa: CSVEGQGGETQYF
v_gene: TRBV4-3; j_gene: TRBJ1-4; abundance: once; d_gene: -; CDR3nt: TGCGCCAGCAGCCAAGCAGGGAATGAAAAACTGTTTTTT; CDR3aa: CASSQAGNEKLFF
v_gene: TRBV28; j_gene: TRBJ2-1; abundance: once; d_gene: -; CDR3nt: TGTGCCAGCAGCCAAATCCGGGACTTATACAATGAGCAGTTCTTC; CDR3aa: CASSQIRDLYNEQFF
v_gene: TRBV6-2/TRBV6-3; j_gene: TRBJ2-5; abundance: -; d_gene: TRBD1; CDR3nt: TGTGCCAGCAGTCGGACAGGGTCGGGTGAGACCCAGTACTTC; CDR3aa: CASSRTGSGETQYF
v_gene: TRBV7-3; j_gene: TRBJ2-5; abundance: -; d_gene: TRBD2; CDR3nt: TGTGCCAGCAGCTTAGGGCGGGGGGGCCGCCAAGAGACCCAGTACTTC; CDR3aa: CASSLGRGGRQETQYF
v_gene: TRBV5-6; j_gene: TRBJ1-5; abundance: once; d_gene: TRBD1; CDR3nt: TGTGCCAGCAGCGTTAACACAGGGGGCCTCTATAGCAATCAGCCCCAGCATTTT; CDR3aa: CASSVNTGGLYSNQPQHF
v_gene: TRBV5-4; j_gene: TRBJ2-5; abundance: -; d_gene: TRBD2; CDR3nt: TGTGCCAGCAGCTTGGTGGGGGGGGGAGAGACCCAGTACTTC; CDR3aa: CASSLVGGGETQYF
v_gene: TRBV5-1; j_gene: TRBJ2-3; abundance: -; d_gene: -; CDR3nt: TGCGCCAGCAGCTTGCTAGATACGCAGTATTTT; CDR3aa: CASSLLDTQYF
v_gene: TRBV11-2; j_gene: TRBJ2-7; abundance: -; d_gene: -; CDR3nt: TGTGCCAGCAGCTTAGTTATAGACAGCACTACCTACGAGCAGTACTTC; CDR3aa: CASSLVIDSTTYEQYF
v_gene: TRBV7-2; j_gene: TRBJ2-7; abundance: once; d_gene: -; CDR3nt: TGTGCCAGCAGTACTGACTCCTACGAGCAGTACTTC; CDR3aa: CASSTDSYEQYF
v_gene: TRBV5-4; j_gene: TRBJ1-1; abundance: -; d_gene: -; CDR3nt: TGTGCCAGCAGCTTGATTGGACAGGAAGCTTTCTTT; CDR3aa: CASSLIGQEAFF
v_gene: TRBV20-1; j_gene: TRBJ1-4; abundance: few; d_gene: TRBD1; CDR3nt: TGCAGTGCTAGTAAGGGGGCGGGAACTAATGAAAAACTGTTTTTT; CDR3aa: CSASKGAGTNEKLFF
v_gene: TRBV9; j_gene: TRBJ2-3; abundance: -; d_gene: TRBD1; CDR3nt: TGTGCCAGCAGCGTTTACCAGGGGGACACAGATACGCAGTATTTT; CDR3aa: CASSVYQGDTDTQYF
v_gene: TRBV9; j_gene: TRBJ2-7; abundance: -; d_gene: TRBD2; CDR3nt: TGTGCCAGCAGCGTAGGCGGGAGCTCCTACGAGCAGTACTTC; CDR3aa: CASSVGGSSYEQYF
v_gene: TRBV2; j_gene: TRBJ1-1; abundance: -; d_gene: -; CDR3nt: TGTGCCAGCAGAGGACAGTTGAACACTGAAGCTTTCTTT; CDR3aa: CASRGQLNTEAFF
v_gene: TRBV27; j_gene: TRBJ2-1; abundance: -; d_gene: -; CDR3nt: TGTGCCAGCAGTTTACTTGGTGCGGTAACCTACAATGAGCAGTTCTTC; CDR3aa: CASSLLGAVTYNEQFF
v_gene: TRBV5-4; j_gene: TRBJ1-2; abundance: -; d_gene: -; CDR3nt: TGTGCCAGCAGCCCGCCGCCCGGGCAGGGGAGAAACTATGGCTACACCTTC; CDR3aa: CASSPPPGQGRNYGYTF
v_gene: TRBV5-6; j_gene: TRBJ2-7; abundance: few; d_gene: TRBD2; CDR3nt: TGTGCCAGCAGGGGACTACCATCCTACGAGCAGTACTTC; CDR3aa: CASRGLPSYEQYF
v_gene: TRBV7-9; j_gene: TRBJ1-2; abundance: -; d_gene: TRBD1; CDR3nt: TGTGCCAGCAGCTTAGGACAGGGGGTGGACTATGGCTACACCTTC; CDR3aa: CASSLGQGVDYGYTF
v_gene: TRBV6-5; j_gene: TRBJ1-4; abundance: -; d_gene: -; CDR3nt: TGTGCCATAGGGGTCGCTATTGCAACTAATGAAAAACTGTTTTTT; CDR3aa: CAIGVAIATNEKLFF
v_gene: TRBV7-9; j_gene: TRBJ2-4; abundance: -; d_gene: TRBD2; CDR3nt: TGTGCCAGCAGCTCCGATGCAACTAGCGGGAGGTCGAAAAACATTCAGTACTTC; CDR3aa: CASSSDATSGRSKNIQYF
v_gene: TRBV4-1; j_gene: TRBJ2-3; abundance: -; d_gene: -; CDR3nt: TGCGCCAGCAGCCAAGATCCTAGCACAGATACGCAGTATTTT; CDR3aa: CASSQDPSTDTQYF
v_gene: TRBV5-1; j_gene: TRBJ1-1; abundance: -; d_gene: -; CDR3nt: TGCGCCAGCTCCGGAGGGGCAGGGCAGAACACTGAAGCTTTCTTT; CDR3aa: CASSGGAGQNTEAFF
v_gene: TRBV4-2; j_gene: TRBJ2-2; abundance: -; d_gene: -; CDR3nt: TGTGCCAGCAGCCAAGAATTCCTGCAAGAGGGCACTGGGGAGCTGTTTTTT; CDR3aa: CASSQEFLQEGTGELFF
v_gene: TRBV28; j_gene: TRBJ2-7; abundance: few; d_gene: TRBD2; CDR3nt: TGTGCCAGCAGTTTAACTCTCGGCGGGGGGACCTACGAGCAGTACTTC; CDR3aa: CASSLTLGGGTYEQYF
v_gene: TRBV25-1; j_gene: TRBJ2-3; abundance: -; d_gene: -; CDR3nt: TGTGCCAGCACCGCCAGGGCTGCCCGCACAGATACGCAGTATTTT; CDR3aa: CASTARAARTDTQYF
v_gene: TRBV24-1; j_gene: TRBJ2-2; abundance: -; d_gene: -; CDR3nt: TGTGCCACCAGTGATAGCGCTGGGGAGCTGTTTTTT; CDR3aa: CATSDSAGELFF
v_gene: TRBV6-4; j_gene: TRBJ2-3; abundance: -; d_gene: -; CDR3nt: TGTGCCAGCACCTCGGGAGATACGCAGTATTTT; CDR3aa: CASTSGDTQYF
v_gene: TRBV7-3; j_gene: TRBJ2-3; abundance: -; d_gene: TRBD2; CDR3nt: TGTGCCAGCAGCTTAACAGCGTTAGCGGGGGGGGGCACAGATACGCAGTATTTT; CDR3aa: CASSLTALAGGGTDTQYF
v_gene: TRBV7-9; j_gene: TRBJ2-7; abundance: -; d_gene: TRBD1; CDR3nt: TGTGCCAGCAGCTCCCGGACAGGGGGCTACGAGCAGTACTTC; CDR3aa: CASSSRTGGYEQYF
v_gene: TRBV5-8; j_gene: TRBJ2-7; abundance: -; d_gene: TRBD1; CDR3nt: TGTGCCAGCGCCGCCAGGGGGATCTCCTACGAGCAGTACTTC; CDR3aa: CASAARGISYEQYF
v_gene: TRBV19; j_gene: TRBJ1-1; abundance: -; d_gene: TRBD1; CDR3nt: TGTGCCAGTAGTACCCGGACAGGCCACACTGAAGCTTTCTTT; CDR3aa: CASSTRTGHTEAFF
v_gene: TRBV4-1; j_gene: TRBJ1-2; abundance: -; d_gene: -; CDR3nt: TGCGCCAGCAGCCCGATCGGGAGGGGAGTAGGCTATGGCTACACCTTC; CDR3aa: CASSPIGRGVGYGYTF
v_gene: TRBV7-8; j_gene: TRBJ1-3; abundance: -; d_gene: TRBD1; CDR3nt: TGTGCCAGCAGCATCGACAGGGGTCTCTCTGGAAACACCATATATTTT; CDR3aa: CASSIDRGLSGNTIYF
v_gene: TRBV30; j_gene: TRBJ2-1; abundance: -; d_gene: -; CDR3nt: TGTGCCGTAGAGGGAACCGTCCGCTACAATGAGCAGTTCTTC; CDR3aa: CAVEGTVRYNEQFF
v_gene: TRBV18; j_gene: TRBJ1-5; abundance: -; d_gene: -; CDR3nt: TGTGCCAGCTCCCGATATGCGGGGAACAATCAGCCCCAGCATTTT; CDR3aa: CASSRYAGNNQPQHF
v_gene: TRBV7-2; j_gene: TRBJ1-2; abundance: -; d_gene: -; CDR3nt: TGTGCCAGCAGCTTAACCTCCAGGGTTGGCTACACCTTC; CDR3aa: CASSLTSRVGYTF
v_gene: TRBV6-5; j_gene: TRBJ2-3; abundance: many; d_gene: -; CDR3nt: TGTGCCAGCAGTCCCATCGCCGGGACAATGTACATACAGTATTTT; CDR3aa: CASSPIAGTMYIQYF
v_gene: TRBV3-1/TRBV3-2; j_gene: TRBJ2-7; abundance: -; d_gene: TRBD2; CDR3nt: TGTGCCAGCAGCCAGGACAATATTGGACTAGCGGAGGGGTCCTACGAGCAGTACTTC; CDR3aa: CASSQDNIGLAEGSYEQYF
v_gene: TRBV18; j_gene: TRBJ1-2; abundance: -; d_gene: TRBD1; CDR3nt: TGTGCCAGCTCCCCATGGACAGGGGGTGTAGACTATGGCTACACCTTC; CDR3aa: CASSPWTGGVDYGYTF
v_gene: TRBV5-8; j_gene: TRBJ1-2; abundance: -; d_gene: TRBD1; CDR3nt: TGTGCCAGCAGGACAGGGGCTGCCTATGGCTACACCTTC; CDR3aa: CASRTGAAYGYTF
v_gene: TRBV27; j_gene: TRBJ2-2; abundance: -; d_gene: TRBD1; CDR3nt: TGTGCCAGCACAAGGACAGGGGCCACCGGGGAGCTGTTTTTT; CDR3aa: CASTRTGATGELFF
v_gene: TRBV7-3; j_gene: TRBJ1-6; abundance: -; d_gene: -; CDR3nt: TGTGCCAGCAGCTTAGGCAATTCACCCCTCCACTTT; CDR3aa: CASSLGNSPLHF
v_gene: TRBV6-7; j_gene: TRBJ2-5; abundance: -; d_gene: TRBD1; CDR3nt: TGTGCCAGCAGGGGACTCAGGGGGCTCAAATCAGAGACCCAGTACTTC; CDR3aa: CASRGLRGLKSETQYF
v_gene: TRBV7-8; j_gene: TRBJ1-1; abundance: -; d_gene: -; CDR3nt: TGTGCCAGCAGCCGGGCAGGGGAAGCTTTCTTT; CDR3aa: CASSRAGEAFF
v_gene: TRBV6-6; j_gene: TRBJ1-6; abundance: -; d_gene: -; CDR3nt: TGTGCCAGCAGCGTCCGGGGGAATCCTGATTCACCCCTCCACTTT; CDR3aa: CASSVRGNPDSPLHF
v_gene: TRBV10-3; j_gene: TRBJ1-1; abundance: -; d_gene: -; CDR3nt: TGTGCCATCAGGGAAGGGACTATGAACACTGAAGCTTTCTTT; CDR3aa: CAIREGTMNTEAFF
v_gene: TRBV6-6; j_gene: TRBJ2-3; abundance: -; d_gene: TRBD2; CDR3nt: TGTGCCAGCAGTCGACTAGCGGGGGGGCCGGGAGGAGATACGCAGTATTTT; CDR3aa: CASSRLAGGPGGDTQYF